This T cell receptor (beta chain) comes out of a study of shared clonotypes between healthy human individuals. Everyone who donated was a Caucasian adult who lived in Nashville, Tennessee. The junction had 9 bases not matched to a gene; V was cut back by 6 bases and J by 3 bases. Germline V gene data show CDR1 as MDHEN and CDR2 as SYDVKM. This CDR3 region has 16 residues. Samples underwent the assay at deep level. Some clones are missing from TCRdb's copy, which holds only in-frame ones; the method was immunoSEQ multiplex PCR. The sample has some 2,500,000 clones; under 95% are singletons. This clone was seen only once.

The TCR comes from a young man in good health. Some clones in this sample may be carry-over from other donors' samples. Sequencing was performed on naive CD4+ T cells from PBMCs. Subset indicated: CD45RA+ positively selected. The rearrangement links TRBV28 to TRBJ2-5; 11 bases agree with TRBD2. The CDR3 DNA reads TGTGCCAGCAGCCCCCCGGGACTAGCGGAAAAAGAGACCCAGTACTTC. Protein product: CASSPPGLAEKETQYF.